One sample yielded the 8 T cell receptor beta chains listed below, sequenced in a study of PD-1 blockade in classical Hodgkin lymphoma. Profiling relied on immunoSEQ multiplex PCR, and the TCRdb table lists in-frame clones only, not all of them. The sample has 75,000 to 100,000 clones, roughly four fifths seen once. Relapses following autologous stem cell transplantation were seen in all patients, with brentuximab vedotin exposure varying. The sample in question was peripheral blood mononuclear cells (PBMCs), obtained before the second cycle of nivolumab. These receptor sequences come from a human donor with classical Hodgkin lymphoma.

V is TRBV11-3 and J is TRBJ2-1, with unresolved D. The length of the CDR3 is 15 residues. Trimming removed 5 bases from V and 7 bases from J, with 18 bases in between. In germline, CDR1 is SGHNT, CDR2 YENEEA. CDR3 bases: TGTGCCAGCAGCCCCGCCTCTCCGAGCCTTAATGAGCAGTTCTTC. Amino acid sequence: CASSPASPSLNEQFF.

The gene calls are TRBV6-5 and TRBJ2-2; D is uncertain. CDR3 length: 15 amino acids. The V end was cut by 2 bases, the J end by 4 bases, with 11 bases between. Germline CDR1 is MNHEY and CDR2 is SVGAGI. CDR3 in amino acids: CASSYTSVSTGELFF. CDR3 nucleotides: TGTGCCAGCAGTTACACCAGCGTGAGCACCGGGGAGCTGTTTTTT.

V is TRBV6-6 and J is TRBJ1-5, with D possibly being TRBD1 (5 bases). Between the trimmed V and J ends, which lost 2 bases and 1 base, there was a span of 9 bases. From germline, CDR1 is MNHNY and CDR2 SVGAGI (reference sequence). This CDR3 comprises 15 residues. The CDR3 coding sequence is TGTGCCAGCAGTTACAGTCCAGGGAGCAATCAGCCCCAGCATTTT. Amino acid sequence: CASSYSPGSNQPQHF.

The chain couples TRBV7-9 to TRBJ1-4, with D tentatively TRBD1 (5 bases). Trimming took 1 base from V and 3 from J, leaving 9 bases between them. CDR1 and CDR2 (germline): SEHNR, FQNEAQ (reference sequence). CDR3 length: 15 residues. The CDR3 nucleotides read TGTGCCAGCAGCTTAGTGGGGGGAGCTAATGAAAAACTGTTTTTT. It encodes CASSLVGGANEKLFF.

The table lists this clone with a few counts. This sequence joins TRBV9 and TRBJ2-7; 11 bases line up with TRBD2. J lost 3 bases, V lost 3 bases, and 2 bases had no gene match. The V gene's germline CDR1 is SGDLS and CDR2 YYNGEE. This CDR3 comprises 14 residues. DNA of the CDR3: TGTGCCAGCAGCGCCGGGACTAGCGGCTACGAGCAGTACTTC. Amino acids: CASSAGTSGYEQYF.

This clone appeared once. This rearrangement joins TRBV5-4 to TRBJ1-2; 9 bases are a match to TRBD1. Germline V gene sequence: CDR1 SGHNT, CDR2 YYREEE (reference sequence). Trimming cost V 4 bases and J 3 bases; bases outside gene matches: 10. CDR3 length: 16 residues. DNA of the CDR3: TGTGCCAGCAGCCTAGAGCCGGGACAGGGTTACTATGGCTACACCTTC. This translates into CASSLEPGQGYYGYTF.

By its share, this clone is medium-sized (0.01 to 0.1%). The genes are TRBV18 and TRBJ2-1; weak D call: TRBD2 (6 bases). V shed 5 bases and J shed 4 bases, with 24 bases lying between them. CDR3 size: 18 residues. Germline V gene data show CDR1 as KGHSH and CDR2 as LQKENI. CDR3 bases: TGTGCCAGCTCATTCGGCTCTCTGGGGACTGGATTATACAATGAGCAGTTCTTC. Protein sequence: CASSFGSLGTGLYNEQFF.

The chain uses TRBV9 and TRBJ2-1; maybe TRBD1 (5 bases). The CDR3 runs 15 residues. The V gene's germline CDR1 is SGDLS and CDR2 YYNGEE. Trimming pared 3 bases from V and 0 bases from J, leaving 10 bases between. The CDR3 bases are TGTGCCAGCAGCGGACAGCAGCGCTCCTACAATGAGCAGTTCTTC. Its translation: CASSGQQRSYNEQFF.